This record concerns one TCR beta chain sequence. Per the authors' pipeline: Nucleated cell counts were estimated from reference gene primer amplification. The protocol was immunoSEQ multiplex PCR, while the TCRdb copy is restricted to in-frame clones and leaves out a portion. V and J calls and clone size are copied from that table; D and trimming were computed from the DNA. Here the sample spans 180,000 or so clones, 80% to 85% being singletons. The record originates from a study of blood T cell repertoires in COVID-19. The germline CDR1 and CDR2 sequences are LNHNV and YYDKDF (reference sequence). This CDR3 is built from 17 residues. Trimming left V 0 bases short and J 2 bases short, with 14 bases between.

This receptor was identified in a woman between 40 and 50 years old with COVID-19, enrolled during active disease. Sequences were obtained from peripheral blood. This rearrangement joins TRBV15 to TRBJ1-3, with D uncertain. The chain's CDR3 is CATSRDLGGRAGNTIYF. The CDR3 nucleotides read TGTGCCACCAGCAGAGATCTAGGCGGGAGGGCTGGAAACACCATATATTTT.